Listed below are T cell receptor beta chains from one sample, sequenced in a study of a mutant IDH1 vaccine in newly diagnosed glioma. The method was immunoSEQ multiplex PCR; TCRdb's version includes in-frame clones alone and lacks a portion of them. Of about 54,000 clones listed, less than 90% are singletons. Their antigens remain unidentified. The sample in question was PBMCs, obtained from a glioma patient whose treatment included an IDH1 peptide vaccine. The receptor source for this set is a woman younger than 30 with glioma. Both conserved end residues are part of each CDR3. Each record gives: D gene, J gene, V gene, clone size, CDR3 DNA, CDR3 protein. The D gene is left open where the match is weak. Clone size appears in some rows only: once, few, many, or a class for an expanded clone.

D gene: -
J gene: TRBJ2-6
V gene: TRBV19
clone size: -
CDR3 DNA: TGTGCCAGTAGTGGCTCTTCGACAAACACAAAGTCGGGCCAACTCCTGACTTTC
CDR3 protein: CASSGSSTNTKSGQLLTF

D gene: -
J gene: TRBJ1-6
V gene: TRBV9
clone size: -
CDR3 DNA: TGTGCCAGCAGCCCAAACCTGAGCTCCTATAATTCACCCCTCCACTTT
CDR3 protein: CASSPNLSSYNSPLHF

D gene: -
J gene: TRBJ2-1
V gene: TRBV6-4
clone size: few
CDR3 DNA: TGTGCCAGCAGTGACGGGTCCTACAATGAGCAGTTCTTC
CDR3 protein: CASSDGSYNEQFF

D gene: TRBD2
J gene: TRBJ2-2
V gene: TRBV9
clone size: -
CDR3 DNA: TGTGCCAGCAGCGTAGGCGGGGGGGCGAACACCGGGGAGCTGTTTTTT
CDR3 protein: CASSVGGGANTGELFF

D gene: -
J gene: TRBJ2-2
V gene: TRBV11-2
clone size: -
CDR3 DNA: TGTGCCAGCAGCCTCCCCCCCGGAGGGGGCTCCCGCGGGGAGCTGTTTTTT
CDR3 protein: CASSLPPGGGSRGELFF

D gene: TRBD1
J gene: TRBJ1-2
V gene: TRBV5-6
clone size: -
CDR3 DNA: TGTGCCAGCAGCCGCGGGACAGGGGGAAGCTATGGCTACACCTTC
CDR3 protein: CASSRGTGGSYGYTF

D gene: -
J gene: TRBJ1-5
V gene: TRBV28
clone size: -
CDR3 DNA: TGTGCCAGCAGGCCACCCGGGGTTAATCAGCCCCAGCATTTT
CDR3 protein: CASRPPGVNQPQHF

D gene: -
J gene: TRBJ1-2
V gene: TRBV7-9
clone size: -
CDR3 DNA: TGTGCCAGCAGCTTAGTGGTGGGGGGCTACACCTTC
CDR3 protein: CASSLVVGGYTF

D gene: -
J gene: TRBJ1-5
V gene: TRBV28
clone size: -
CDR3 DNA: TGTGCCAGCAGTCATACCCACCTCAGACAGCTAAATCAGCCCCAGCATTTT
CDR3 protein: CASSHTHLRQLNQPQHF

D gene: TRBD1
J gene: TRBJ1-1
V gene: TRBV5-1
clone size: -
CDR3 DNA: TGCGCCAGCAGCAGGACAGGGGCCTTGAACACTGAAGCTTTCTTT
CDR3 protein: CASSRTGALNTEAFF

D gene: -
J gene: TRBJ2-1
V gene: TRBV5-4
clone size: -
CDR3 DNA: TGTGCCAGTAGAACAGGAGACCCTTACAATGAGCAGTTCTTC
CDR3 protein: CASRTGDPYNEQFF

D gene: TRBD1
J gene: TRBJ2-3
V gene: TRBV29-1
clone size: -
CDR3 DNA: TGCAGCGTTGGGGTCACAGGGGCCAGAGATACGCAGTATTTT
CDR3 protein: CSVGVTGARDTQYF

D gene: TRBD1
J gene: TRBJ2-2
V gene: TRBV5-4
clone size: -
CDR3 DNA: TGTGCCAGCAGGCGGGACAGGGGTGTCACCGGGGAGCTGTTTTTT
CDR3 protein: CASRRDRGVTGELFF

D gene: -
J gene: TRBJ2-6
V gene: TRBV19
clone size: -
CDR3 DNA: TGTGCCAGTAACACTGGGGCCAACGTCCTGACTTTC
CDR3 protein: CASNTGANVLTF

D gene: TRBD1
J gene: TRBJ1-1
V gene: TRBV13
clone size: -
CDR3 DNA: TGTGCCAGCAGCTTAGCGTCAGGGGGTGGAAGGAACACTGAAGCTTTCTTT
CDR3 protein: CASSLASGGGRNTEAFF

D gene: TRBD1
J gene: TRBJ2-7
V gene: TRBV6-4
clone size: -
CDR3 DNA: TGTGCCAGCAGTCCCACAGGGGATGGGGCCTCCGAGCAGTACTTC
CDR3 protein: CASSPTGDGASEQYF

D gene: -
J gene: TRBJ2-7
V gene: TRBV27
clone size: -
CDR3 DNA: TGTGCCAGCAGTTACGGCTACGAGCAGTACTTC
CDR3 protein: CASSYGYEQYF

D gene: TRBD1
J gene: TRBJ2-5
V gene: TRBV5-6
clone size: -
CDR3 DNA: TGTGCCAGCAGCTTGGACAGGGGAATGGAGACCCAGTACTTC
CDR3 protein: CASSLDRGMETQYF

D gene: -
J gene: TRBJ1-3
V gene: TRBV10-3
clone size: -
CDR3 DNA: TGTGCCATCATGGGCCACTCTGGAAACACCATATATTTT
CDR3 protein: CAIMGHSGNTIYF

D gene: -
J gene: TRBJ2-5
V gene: TRBV7-9
clone size: -
CDR3 DNA: TGTGCCAGCAGCTTAGAATGGAGTTTCCAAGAGACCCAGTACTTC
CDR3 protein: CASSLEWSFQETQYF

D gene: -
J gene: TRBJ1-5
V gene: TRBV5-6
clone size: few
CDR3 DNA: TGTGCCAGCAGCCCACAGAACCATCAGCCCCAGCATTTT
CDR3 protein: CASSPQNHQPQHF

D gene: -
J gene: TRBJ2-1
V gene: TRBV2
clone size: -
CDR3 DNA: TGTGCCAGCTCAGCGGAGTCCTACAATGAGCAGTTCTTC
CDR3 protein: CASSAESYNEQFF

D gene: -
J gene: TRBJ2-2
V gene: TRBV7-2
clone size: -
CDR3 DNA: TGTGCCAGCAGCTTAGGGGGACTCCAGGTTGAGCTGTTTTTT
CDR3 protein: CASSLGGLQVELFF

D gene: -
J gene: TRBJ1-6
V gene: TRBV10-1
clone size: -
CDR3 DNA: TGCGCCAGCAGCCGGGTCTCGGGGGGCCTCAATTCACCCCTCCACTTT
CDR3 protein: CASSRVSGGLNSPLHF

D gene: -
J gene: TRBJ2-7
V gene: TRBV18
clone size: -
CDR3 DNA: TGTGCCAGCTCACGGGGGAGGCAGTCCAACGAGCAGTACTTC
CDR3 protein: CASSRGRQSNEQYF

D gene: -
J gene: TRBJ1-2
V gene: TRBV29-1
clone size: -
CDR3 DNA: TGCAGCGTTGAAGAATACGTAAGTTTCGGTGGCTACACCTTC
CDR3 protein: CSVEEYVSFGGYTF

D gene: TRBD2
J gene: TRBJ2-7
V gene: TRBV29-1
clone size: -
CDR3 DNA: TGCAGCGCTCGGGGGGGCCTATCCTACGAGCAGTACTTC
CDR3 protein: CSARGGLSYEQYF

D gene: -
J gene: TRBJ1-5
V gene: TRBV9
clone size: few
CDR3 DNA: TGTGCCAGCAAGCCAGGGGTCAGTCAGCCCCAGCATTTT
CDR3 protein: CASKPGVSQPQHF

D gene: TRBD1
J gene: TRBJ1-2
V gene: TRBV27
clone size: -
CDR3 DNA: TGTGCCAGCAGTTTATGGGGGACAGGTAGCTATGGCTACACCTTC
CDR3 protein: CASSLWGTGSYGYTF

D gene: -
J gene: TRBJ1-3
V gene: TRBV7-9
clone size: -
CDR3 DNA: TGTGCCAGCAGATTTACTGGAAACACCATATATTTT
CDR3 protein: CASRFTGNTIYF

D gene: TRBD2
J gene: TRBJ2-7
V gene: TRBV4-1
clone size: -
CDR3 DNA: TGCGCCAGCAGCCAAGAGGGGACTAGCAGTTACGAGCAGTACTTC
CDR3 protein: CASSQEGTSSYEQYF

D gene: -
J gene: TRBJ2-1
V gene: TRBV19
clone size: -
CDR3 DNA: TGTGCCAGTACCCTAAGCGATGAGCAGTTCTTC
CDR3 protein: CASTLSDEQFF

D gene: -
J gene: TRBJ1-2
V gene: TRBV9
clone size: -
CDR3 DNA: TGTGCCAGCAGGCCCGGGGCCCTGGCCGAAAACTATGGCTACACCTTC
CDR3 protein: CASRPGALAENYGYTF

D gene: -
J gene: TRBJ1-4
V gene: TRBV5-5
clone size: -
CDR3 DNA: TGTGCCAGCAGCTTGAATGGTGGGGATGAAAAACTGTTTTTT
CDR3 protein: CASSLNGGDEKLFF

D gene: TRBD2
J gene: TRBJ2-7
V gene: TRBV2
clone size: once
CDR3 DNA: TGTGCCAGCAGTGAACTAGCGGCGATCTACGAGCAGTACTTC
CDR3 protein: CASSELAAIYEQYF

D gene: -
J gene: TRBJ2-5
V gene: TRBV5-1
clone size: -
CDR3 DNA: TGCGCCACCGGCCCCGAGGGGCGGTACCAAGAGACCCAGTACTTC
CDR3 protein: CATGPEGRYQETQYF